This T cell receptor (beta chain) was obtained from a study of T cell repertoires in cytomegalovirus infection. TCRdb used MiXCR to reprocess the reads, holding one entry per CDR3 protein. This sample has roughly 920,000 distinct CDR3 sequences, with around a third found just once. Regarding this clonotype: Its matching antigen is unknown.

V lost 2 bases and J lost 2, with 18 bases in between. Germline CDR1 reads LNHDA; CDR2 reads SQIVND (reference sequence). This CDR3 comprises 17 residues. This chain links TRBV19 with TRBJ1-2; D is perhaps TRBD1 (6 bases). This receptor was obtained from a human donor in good health (CMV status not recorded). Some clones in this sample may be carry-over from other donors' samples. The starting material was cultured CD8+ T cells from PBMCs, obtained from culture after CMV antigen stimulation. The CDR3 region has the DNA TGTGCCAGTAGTATAAACGGGGGCACGGCCACGAACTATGGCTACACCTTC. Its protein product is CASSINGGTATNYGYTF.